This entry describes one T cell receptor beta chain. The antigen remains undetermined. This CDR3 comprises 14 residues. Germline V gene data show CDR1 as MNHNS and CDR2 as SASEGT. Trimming at V came to 7 bases and at J to 8 bases, leaving 12 bases not matched to a gene. Individual cDNA molecules each received unique molecular identifiers attached to them. One entry per CDR3 protein, called by TCRdb with MiXCR from the 5' RACE reads. The sample records some 57,000 distinct CDR3 sequences, 7.5% to 9.5% being singletons. This entry comes from a study of early T cells in non-severe SARS-CoV-2 infection. Study-wide background: The sequenced material was bulk RNA from unsorted whole blood, and its chains were unpaired.

Study conclusions and caveats: The study's VDJdb matching favored anti-spike CD8 responses and missed private and CD4 specificities.

The chain couples TRBV6-1 to TRBJ1-2; 8 nucleotides match TRBD1. The sample taken for sequencing was whole blood. This TCR was recovered from an adult who was a healthcare worker with PCR-confirmed SARS-CoV-2 infection or an uninfected control (not recorded which). CDR3 residues: CASTPTGEVEGYTF. The CDR3 coding sequence is TGTGCCAGCACCCCGACAGGGGAGGTGGAAGGCTACACCTTC.